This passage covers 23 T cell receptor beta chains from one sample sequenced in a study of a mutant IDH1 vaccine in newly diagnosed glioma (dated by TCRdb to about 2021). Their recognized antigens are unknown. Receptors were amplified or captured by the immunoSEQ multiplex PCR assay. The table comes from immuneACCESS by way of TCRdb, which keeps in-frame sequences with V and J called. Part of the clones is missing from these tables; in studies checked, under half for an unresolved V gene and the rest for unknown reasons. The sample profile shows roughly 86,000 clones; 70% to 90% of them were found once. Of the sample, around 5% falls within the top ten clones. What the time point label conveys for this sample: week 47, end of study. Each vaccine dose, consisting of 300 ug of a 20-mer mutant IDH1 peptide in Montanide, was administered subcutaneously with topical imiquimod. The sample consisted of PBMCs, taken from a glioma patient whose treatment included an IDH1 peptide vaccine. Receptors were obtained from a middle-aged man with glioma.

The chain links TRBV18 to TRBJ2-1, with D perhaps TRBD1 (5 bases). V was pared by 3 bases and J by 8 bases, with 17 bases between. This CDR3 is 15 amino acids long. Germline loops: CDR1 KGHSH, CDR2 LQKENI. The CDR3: CASSPGRVLGDEQFF. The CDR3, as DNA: TGTGCCAGCTCACCTGGACGGGTTTTAGGGGATGAGCAGTTCTTC.

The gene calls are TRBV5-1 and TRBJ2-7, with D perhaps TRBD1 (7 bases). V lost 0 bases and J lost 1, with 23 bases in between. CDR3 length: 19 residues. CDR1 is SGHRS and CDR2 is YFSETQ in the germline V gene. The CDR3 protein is CASSLVGGNRQGHSYEQYF. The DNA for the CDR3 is TGCGCCAGCAGCTTGGTGGGGGGCAACAGACAGGGTCATTCCTACGAGCAGTACTTC.

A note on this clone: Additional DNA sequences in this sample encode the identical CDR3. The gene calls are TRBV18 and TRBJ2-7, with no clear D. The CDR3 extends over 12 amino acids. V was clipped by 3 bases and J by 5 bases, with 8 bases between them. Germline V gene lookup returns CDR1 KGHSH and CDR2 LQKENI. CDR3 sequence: CASSPLGNEQYF. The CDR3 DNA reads TGTGCCAGCTCACCTCTGGGGAACGAGCAGTACTTC. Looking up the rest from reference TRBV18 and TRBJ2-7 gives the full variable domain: NAGVMQNPRHLVRRRGQEARLRCSPMKGHSHVYWYRQLPEEGLKFMVYLQKENIIDESGMPKERFSAEFPKEGPSILRIQQVVRGDSAAYFCASSPLGNEQYFGPGTRLTVT.

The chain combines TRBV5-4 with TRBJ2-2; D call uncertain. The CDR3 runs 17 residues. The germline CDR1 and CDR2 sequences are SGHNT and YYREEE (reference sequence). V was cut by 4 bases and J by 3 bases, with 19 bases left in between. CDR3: CASSSDGAYADTGELFF. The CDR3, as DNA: TGTGCCAGCAGCAGTGATGGCGCCTATGCCGACACCGGGGAGCTGTTTTTT.

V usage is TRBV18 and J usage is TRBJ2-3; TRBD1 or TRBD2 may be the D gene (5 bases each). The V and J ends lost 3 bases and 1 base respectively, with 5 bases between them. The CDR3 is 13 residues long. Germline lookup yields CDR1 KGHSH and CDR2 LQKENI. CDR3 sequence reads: CASSPGRTDTQYF. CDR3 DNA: TGTGCCAGCTCACCGGGACGCACAGATACGCAGTATTTT.

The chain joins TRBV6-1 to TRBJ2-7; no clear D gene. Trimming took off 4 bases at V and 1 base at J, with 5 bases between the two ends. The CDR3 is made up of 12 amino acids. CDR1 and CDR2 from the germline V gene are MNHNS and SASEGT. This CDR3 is CASSVPSYEQYF. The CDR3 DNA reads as TGTGCCAGCAGTGTCCCTTCCTACGAGCAGTACTTC.

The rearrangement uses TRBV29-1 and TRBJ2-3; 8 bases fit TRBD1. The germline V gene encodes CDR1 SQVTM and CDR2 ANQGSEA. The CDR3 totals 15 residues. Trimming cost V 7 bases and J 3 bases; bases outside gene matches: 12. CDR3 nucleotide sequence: TGCAGCGCCATCCGGGACAGGATTCTAACAGATACGCAGTATTTT. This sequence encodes CSAIRDRILTDTQYF.

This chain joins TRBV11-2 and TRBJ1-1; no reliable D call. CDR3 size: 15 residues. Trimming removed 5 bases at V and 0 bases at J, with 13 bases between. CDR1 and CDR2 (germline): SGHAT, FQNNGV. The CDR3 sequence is CASSPRGVVNTEAFF. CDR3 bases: TGTGCCAGCAGCCCTCGCGGCGTCGTGAACACTGAAGCTTTCTTT.

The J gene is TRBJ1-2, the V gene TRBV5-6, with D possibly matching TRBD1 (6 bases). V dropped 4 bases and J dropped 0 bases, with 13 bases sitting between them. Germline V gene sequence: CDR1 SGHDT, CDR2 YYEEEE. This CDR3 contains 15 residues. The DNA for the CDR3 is TGTGCCAGCAGCCCAGACAGGCCCCCTAACTATGGCTACACCTTC. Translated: CASSPDRPPNYGYTF.

The CDR3 sequence is CASSLRQENTGELFF. As DNA, the CDR3 is TGCGCCAGCAGCCTGCGACAGGAGAACACCGGGGAGCTGTTTTTT. J is TRBJ2-2 and V is TRBV4-1, with D maybe TRBD1 (6 bases). The CDR3 is made up of 15 amino acids. CDR1 and CDR2 (germline): MGHRA, YSYEKL. V lost 4 bases and J lost 1, with 10 bases in between.

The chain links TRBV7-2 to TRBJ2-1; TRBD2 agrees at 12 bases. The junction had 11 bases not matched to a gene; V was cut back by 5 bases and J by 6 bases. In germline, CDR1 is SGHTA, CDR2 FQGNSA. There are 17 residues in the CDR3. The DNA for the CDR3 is TGTGCCAGCAGCCATGAGCGGCTAGCGGGAGGGCTCAATGAGCAGTTCTTC. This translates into CASSHERLAGGLNEQFF.

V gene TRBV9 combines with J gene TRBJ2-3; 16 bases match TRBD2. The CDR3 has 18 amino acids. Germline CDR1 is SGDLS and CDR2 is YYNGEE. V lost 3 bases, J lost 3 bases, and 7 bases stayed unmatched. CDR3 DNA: TGTGCCAGCAGCGAGAGGGGACTAGCGGGAGGGTTGACAGATACGCAGTATTTT. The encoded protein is CASSERGLAGGLTDTQYF.

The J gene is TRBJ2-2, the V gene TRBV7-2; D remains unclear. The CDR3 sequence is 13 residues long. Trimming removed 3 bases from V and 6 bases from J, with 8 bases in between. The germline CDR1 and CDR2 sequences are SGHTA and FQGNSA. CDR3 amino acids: CASSLKGAGELFF. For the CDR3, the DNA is TGTGCCAGCAGCTTGAAAGGAGCCGGGGAGCTGTTTTTT.

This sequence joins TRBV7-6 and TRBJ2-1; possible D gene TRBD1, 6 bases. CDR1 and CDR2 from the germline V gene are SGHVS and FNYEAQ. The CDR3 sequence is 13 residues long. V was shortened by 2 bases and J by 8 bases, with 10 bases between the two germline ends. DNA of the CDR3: TGTGCCAGCAGCTTATACAGGGCTGATGAGCAGTTCTTC. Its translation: CASSLYRADEQFF. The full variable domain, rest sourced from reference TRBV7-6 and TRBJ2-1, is GAGVSQSPRYKVTKRGQDVALRCDPISGHVSLYWYRQALGQGPEFLTYFNYEAQQDKSGLPNDRFSAERPEGSISTLTIQRTEQRDSAMYRCASSLYRADEQFFGPGTRLTVL.

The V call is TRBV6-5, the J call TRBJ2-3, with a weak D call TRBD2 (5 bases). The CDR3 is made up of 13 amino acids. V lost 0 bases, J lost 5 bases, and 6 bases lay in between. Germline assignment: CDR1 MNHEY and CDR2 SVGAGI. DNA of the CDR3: TGTGCCAGCAGTTACTCACTAGTAGATACGCAGTATTTT. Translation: CASSYSLVDTQYF.

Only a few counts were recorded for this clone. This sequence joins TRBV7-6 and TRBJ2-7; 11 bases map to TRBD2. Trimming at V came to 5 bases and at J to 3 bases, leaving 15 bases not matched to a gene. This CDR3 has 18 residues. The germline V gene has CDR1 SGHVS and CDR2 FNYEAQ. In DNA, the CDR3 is TGTGCCAGCAGCCAAGGACTAGCGGGTGGAAGAGCCTACTACGAGCAGTACTTC. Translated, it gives CASSQGLAGGRAYYEQYF.

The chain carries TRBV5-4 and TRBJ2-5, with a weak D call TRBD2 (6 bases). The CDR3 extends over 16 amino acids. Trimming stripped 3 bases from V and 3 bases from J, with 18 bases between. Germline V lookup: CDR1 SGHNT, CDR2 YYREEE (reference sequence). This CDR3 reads CASSSTGSPLKETQYF. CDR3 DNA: TGTGCCAGCAGCTCCACCGGGAGCCCTCTTAAAGAGACCCAGTACTTC.

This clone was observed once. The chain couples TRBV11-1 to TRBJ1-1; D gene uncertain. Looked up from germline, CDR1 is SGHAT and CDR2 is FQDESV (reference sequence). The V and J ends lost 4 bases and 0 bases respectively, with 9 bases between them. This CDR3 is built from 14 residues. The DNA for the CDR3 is TGTGCCAGCAGCTGGGCCAGCGTGAACACTGAAGCTTTCTTT. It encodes CASSWASVNTEAFF.

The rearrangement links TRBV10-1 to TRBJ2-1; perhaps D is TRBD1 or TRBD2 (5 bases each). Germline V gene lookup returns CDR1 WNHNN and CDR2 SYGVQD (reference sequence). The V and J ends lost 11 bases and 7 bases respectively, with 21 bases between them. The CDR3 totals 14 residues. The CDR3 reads CAPAGRGPKNEQFF. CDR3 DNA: TGCGCCCCCGCGGGTCGGGGCCCAAAGAATGAGCAGTTCTTC.

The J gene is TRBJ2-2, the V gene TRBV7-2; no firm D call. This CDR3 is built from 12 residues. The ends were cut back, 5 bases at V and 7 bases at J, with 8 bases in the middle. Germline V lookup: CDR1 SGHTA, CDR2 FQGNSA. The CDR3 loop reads CASSRVGGELFF. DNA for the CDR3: TGTGCCAGCAGCAGGGTGGGCGGGGAGCTGTTTTTT.

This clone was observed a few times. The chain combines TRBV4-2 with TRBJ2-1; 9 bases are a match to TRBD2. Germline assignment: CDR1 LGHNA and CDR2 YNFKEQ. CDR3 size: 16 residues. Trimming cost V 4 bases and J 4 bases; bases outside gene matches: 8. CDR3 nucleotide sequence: TGTGCCAGCAGCCCTGAAGCTAGCGGGGCTTACAATGAGCAGTTCTTC. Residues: CASSPEASGAYNEQFF.

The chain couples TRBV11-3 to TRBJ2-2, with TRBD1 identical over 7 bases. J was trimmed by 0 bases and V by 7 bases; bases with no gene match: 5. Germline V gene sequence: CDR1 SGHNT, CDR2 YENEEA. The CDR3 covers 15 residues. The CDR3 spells CASTRTGTNTGELFF. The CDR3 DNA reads TGTGCCAGCACCCGGACAGGTACGAACACCGGGGAGCTGTTTTTT.

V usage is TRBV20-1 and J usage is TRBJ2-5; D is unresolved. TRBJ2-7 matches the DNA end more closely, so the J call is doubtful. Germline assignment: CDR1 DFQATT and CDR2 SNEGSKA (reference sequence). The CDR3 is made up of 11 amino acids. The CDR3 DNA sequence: TGCAGTGCTAGAGGGGGCTACGAGCAGTACTTC. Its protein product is CSARGGYEQYF.